This T cell receptor (beta chain) was sequenced in a study of identical twins. Findings of the study overall: Sequences that were beta out-of-frame showed weaker excess twin sharing.

Comments on this clonotype: Its specificity is not known.

MiXCR, applied by TCRdb to the 5' RACE reads, yields one record per CDR3 protein. The repertoire includes a few hundred thousand distinct CDR3 sequences, 7.5% to 10% of them detected once, and approximately 3.2% sits in the top ten. Germline loops: CDR1 SGHKS, CDR2 YYEKEE (reference sequence). The V end was cut by 0 bases, the J end by 4 bases, with 15 bases between. CDR3 length: 16 residues. The sample was also linked to a second study, of yellow fever vaccine responses in identical twins. That work adds: Twins reportedly appeared to share part of their vaccine T cell response while keeping part individual.

Sequenced input: PBMCs. The chain combines TRBV5-5 with TRBJ2-3; no definite D call. This clonotype was sampled from a woman aged 18-29 years in good health. CDR3 loop: CASSLVAPKVSDTQYF. DNA for the CDR3: TGTGCCAGCAGCTTGGTGGCCCCGAAGGTTTCAGATACGCAGTATTTT. Full variable domain (rest looked up from reference TRBV5-5 and TRBJ2-3): DAGVTQSPTHLIKTRGQQVTLRCSPISGHKSVSWYQQVLGQGPQFIFQYYEKEERGRGNFPDRFSARQFPNYSSELNVNALLLGDSALYLCASSLVAPKVSDTQYFGPGTRLTVL.